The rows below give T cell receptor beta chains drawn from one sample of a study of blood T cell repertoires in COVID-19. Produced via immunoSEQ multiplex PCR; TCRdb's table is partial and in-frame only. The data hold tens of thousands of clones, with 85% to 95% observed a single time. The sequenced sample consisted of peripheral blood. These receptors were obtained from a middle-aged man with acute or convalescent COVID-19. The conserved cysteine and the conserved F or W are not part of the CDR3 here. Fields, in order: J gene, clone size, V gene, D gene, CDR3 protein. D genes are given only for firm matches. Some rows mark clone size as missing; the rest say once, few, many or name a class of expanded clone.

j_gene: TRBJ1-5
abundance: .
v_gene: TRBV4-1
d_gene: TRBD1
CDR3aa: ASSKGQAEPQH

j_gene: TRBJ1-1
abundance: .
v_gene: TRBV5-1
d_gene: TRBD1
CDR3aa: ASRPGTGTLNTEAF

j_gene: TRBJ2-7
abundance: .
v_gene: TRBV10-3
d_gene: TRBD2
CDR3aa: AISSPGGAGGSYEQY

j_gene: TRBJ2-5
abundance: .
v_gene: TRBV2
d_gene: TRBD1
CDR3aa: ASRLDRGEKETQY

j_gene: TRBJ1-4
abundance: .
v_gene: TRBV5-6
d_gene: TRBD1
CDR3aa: ASSLVQGATNEKLF

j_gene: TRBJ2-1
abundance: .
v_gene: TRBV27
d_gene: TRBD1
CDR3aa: ASSIDRGLSSYNEQF

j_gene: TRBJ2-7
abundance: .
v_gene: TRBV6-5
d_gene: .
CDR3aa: ASSYSTGHAVYEQY

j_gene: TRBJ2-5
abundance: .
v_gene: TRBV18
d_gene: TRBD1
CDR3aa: ASSPTGQGPLGQETQY

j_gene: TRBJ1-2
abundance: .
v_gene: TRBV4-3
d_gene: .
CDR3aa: ASSRSDRSGGYT

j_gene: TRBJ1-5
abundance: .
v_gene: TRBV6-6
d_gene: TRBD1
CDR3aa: ASSAGTGNQPQH

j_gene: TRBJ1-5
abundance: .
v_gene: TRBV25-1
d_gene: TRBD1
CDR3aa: ASSGPGGPNQPQH

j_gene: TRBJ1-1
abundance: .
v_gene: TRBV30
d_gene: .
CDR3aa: AWSKGGTEAF

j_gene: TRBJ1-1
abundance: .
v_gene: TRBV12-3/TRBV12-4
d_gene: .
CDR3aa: ASLTVAEAF

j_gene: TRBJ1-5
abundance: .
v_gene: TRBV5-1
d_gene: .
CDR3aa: ASSLETGPNQPQH

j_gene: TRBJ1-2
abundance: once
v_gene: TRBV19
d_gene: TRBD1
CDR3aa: ASSPGQGNYGYT

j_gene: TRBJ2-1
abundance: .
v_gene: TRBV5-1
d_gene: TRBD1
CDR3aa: ASSSDRGPPRDEQF

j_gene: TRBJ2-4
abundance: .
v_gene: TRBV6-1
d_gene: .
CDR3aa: ASSEWGPAKNIQY

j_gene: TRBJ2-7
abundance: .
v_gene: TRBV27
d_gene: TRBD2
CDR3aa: ASSLLAGGMNEQY